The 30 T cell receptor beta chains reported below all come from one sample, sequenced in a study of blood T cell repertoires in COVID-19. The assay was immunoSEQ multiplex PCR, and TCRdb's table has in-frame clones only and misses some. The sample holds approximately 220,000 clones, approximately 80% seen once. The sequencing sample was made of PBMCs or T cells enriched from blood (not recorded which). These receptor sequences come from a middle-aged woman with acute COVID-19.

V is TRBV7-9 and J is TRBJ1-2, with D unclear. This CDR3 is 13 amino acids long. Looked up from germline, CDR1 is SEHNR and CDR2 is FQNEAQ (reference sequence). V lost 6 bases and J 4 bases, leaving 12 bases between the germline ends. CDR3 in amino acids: CASSPPGSYGYTF. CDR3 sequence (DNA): TGTGCCAGCAGTCCTCCGGGTTCCTATGGCTACACCTTC.

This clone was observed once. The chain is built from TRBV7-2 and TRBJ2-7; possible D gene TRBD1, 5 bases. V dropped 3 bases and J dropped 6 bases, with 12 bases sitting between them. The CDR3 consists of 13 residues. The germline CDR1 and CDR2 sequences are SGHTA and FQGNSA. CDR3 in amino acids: CASSFGRVGEQYF. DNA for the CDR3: TGTGCCAGCAGCTTTGGCAGGGTAGGCGAGCAGTACTTC.

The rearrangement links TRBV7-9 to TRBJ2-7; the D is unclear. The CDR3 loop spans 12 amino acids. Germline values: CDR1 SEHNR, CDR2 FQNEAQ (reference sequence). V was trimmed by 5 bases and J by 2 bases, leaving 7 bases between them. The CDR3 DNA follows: TGTGCCAGCAGCCCGGCGGCCTACGAGCAGTACTTC. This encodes CASSPAAYEQYF.

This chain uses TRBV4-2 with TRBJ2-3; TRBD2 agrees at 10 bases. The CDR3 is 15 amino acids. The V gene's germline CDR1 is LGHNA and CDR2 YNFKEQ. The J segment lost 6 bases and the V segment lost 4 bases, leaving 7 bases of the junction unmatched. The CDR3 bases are TGTGCCAGCAGCCTAGCGGGGGGCTATGATGATACGCAGTATTTT. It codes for CASSLAGGYDDTQYF.

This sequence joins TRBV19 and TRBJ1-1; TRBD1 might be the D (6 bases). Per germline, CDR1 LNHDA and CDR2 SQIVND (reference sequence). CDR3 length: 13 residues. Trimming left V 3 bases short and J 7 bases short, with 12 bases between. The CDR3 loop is CASSIRAGDEAFF. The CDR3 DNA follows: TGTGCCAGTAGTATTAGGGCAGGGGATGAAGCTTTCTTT.

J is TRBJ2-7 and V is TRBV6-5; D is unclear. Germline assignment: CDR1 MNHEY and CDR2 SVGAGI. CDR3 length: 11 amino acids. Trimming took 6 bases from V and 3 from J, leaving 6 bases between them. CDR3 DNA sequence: TGTGCCAGCAGCGTAATCTACGAGCAGTACTTC. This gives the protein CASSVIYEQYF.

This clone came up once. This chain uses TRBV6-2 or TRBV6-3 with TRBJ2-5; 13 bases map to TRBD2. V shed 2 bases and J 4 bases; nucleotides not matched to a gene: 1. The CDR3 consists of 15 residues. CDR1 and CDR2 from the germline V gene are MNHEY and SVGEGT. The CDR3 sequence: CASSYTSGGAETQYF. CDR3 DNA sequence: TGTGCCAGCAGTTACACTAGCGGGGGGGCAGAGACCCAGTACTTC.

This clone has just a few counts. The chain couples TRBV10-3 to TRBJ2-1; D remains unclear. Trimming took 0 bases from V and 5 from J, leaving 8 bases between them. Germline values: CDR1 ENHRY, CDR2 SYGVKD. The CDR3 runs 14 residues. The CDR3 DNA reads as TGTGCCATCAGTGAGTCGAAACTCAACAATGAGCAGTTCTTC. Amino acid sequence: CAISESKLNNEQFF.

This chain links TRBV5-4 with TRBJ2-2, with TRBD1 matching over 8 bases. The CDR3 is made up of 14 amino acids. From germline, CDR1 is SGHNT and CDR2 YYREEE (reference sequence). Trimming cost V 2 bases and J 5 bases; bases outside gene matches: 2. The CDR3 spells CASSFQGATGELFF. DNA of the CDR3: TGTGCCAGCAGCTTCCAGGGGGCGACCGGGGAGCTGTTTTTT. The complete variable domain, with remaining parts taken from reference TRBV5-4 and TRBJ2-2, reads ETGVTQSPTHLIKTRGQQVTLRCSSQSGHNTVSWYQQALGQGPQFIFQYYREEENGRGNFPPRFSGLQFPNYSSELNVNALELDDSALYLCASSFQGATGELFFGEGSRLTVL.

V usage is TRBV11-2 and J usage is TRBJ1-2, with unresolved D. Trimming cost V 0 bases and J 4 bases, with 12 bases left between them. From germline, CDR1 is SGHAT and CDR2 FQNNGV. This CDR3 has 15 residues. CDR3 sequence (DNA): TGTGCCAGCAGCTTAGAACTAGGGATCGGCTATGGCTACACCTTC. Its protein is CASSLELGIGYGYTF.

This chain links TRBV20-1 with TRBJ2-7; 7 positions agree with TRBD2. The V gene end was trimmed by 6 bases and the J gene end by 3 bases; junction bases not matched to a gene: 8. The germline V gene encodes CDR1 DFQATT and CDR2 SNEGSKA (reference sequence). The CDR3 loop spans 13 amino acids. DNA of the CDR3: TGCAGTGCGAGTGGGCGGGAGCTCTACGAGCAGTACTTC. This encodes CSASGRELYEQYF.

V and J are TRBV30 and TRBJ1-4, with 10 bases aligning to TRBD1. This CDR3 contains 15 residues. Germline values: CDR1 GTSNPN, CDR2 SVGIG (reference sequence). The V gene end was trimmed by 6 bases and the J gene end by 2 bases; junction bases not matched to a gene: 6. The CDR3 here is CACKGQGVTNEKLFF. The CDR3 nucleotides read TGTGCCTGTAAAGGACAGGGGGTTACTAATGAAAAACTGTTTTTT.

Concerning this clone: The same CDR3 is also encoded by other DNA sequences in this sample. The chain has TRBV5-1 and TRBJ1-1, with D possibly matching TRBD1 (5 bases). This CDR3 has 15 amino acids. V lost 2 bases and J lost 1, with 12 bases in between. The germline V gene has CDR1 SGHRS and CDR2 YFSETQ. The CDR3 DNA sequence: TGCGCCAGCAGCTTATCAGGGCAGGGGAACACTGAAGCTTTCTTT. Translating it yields CASSLSGQGNTEAFF. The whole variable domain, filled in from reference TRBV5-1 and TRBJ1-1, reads KAGVTQTPRYLIKTRGQQVTLSCSPISGHRSVSWYQQTPGQGLQFLFEYFSETQRNKGNFPGRFSGRQFSNSRSEMNVSTLELGDSALYLCASSLSGQGNTEAFFGQGTRLTVV.

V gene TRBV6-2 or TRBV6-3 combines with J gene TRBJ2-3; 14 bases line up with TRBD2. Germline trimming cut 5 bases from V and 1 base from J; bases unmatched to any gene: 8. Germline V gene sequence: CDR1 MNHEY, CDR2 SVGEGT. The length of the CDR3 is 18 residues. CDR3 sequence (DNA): TGTGCCAGCAGTGGATGGACTAGCGGGGGGTCAGGCACAGATACGCAGTATTTT. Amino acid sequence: CASSGWTSGGSGTDTQYF.

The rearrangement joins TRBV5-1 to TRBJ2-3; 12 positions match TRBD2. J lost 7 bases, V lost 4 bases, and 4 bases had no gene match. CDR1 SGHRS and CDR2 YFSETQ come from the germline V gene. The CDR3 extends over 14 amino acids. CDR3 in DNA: TGCGCCAGCAGCCTAGCGGGGGGGAGGTATACGCAGTATTTT. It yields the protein CASSLAGGRYTQYF.

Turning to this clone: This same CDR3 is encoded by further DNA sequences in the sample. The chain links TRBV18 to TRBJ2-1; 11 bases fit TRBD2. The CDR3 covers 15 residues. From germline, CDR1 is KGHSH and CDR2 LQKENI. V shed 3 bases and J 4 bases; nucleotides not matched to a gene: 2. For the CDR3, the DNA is TGTGCCAGCTCACCCGGGACTAGCGGATACAATGAGCAGTTCTTC. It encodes CASSPGTSGYNEQFF.

CDR3 nucleotide sequence: TGTGCCAGTAGTAGGTCTGACAACATGAACACTGAAGCTTTCTTT. It yields the protein CASSRSDNMNTEAFF. The chain has TRBV19 and TRBJ1-1, with D uncertain. The CDR3 sequence is 15 residues long. Trimming left V 4 bases short and J 0 bases short, with 12 bases between. CDR1 is LNHDA, CDR2 SQIVND, per germline (reference sequence). Using reference TRBV19 and TRBJ1-1 for the parts outside the CDR3, the full variable domain is DGGITQSPKYLFRKEGQNVTLSCEQNLNHDAMYWYRQDPGQGLRLIYYSQIVNDFQKGDIAEGYSVSREKKESFPLTVTSAQKNPTAFYLCASSRSDNMNTEAFFGQGTRLTVV.

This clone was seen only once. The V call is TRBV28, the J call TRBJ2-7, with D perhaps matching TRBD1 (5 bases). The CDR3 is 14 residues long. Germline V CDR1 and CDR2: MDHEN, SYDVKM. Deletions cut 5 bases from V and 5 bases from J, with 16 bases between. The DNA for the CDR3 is TGTGCCAGCAGTCCTTCCAAGCCAGGGAACGAGCAGTACTTC. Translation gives CASSPSKPGNEQYF.

CDR3 sequence (DNA): TGCAGCGGCATCAGGGGGAGGACAGATACGCAGTATTTT. Translated: CSGIRGRTDTQYF. The chain links TRBV29-1 to TRBJ2-3; tentative D call: TRBD1 (7 bases). The CDR3 is 13 amino acids. CDR1 SQVTM and CDR2 ANQGSEA come from the germline V gene. The V end lost 7 bases, the J end lost 3 bases, and 14 bases lay between the germline ends.

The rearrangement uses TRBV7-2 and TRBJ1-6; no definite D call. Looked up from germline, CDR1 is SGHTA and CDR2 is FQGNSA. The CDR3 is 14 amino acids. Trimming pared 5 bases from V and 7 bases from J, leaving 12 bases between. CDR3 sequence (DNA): TGTGCCAGCAGCCTCGCGGCGGGGAATTCACCCCTCCACTTT. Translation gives CASSLAAGNSPLHF.

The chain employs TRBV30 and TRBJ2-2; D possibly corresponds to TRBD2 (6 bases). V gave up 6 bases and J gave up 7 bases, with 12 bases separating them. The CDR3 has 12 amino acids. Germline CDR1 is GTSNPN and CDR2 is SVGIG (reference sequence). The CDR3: CACLGLIGELFF. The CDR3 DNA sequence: TGTGCCTGTTTGGGACTCATCGGGGAGCTGTTTTTT.

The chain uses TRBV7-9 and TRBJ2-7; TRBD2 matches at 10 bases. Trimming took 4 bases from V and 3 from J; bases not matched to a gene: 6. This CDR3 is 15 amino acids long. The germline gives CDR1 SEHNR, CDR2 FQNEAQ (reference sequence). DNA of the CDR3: TGTGCCAGCAGCTCCAGCGGGAGGGACCTCTACGAGCAGTACTTC. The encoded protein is CASSSSGRDLYEQYF. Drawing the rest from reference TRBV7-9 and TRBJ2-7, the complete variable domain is DTGVSQNPRHKITKRGQNVTFRCDPISEHNRLYWYRQTLGQGPEFLTYFQNEAQLEKSRLLSDRFSAERPKGSFSTLEIQRTEQGDSAMYLCASSSSGRDLYEQYFGPGTRLTVT.

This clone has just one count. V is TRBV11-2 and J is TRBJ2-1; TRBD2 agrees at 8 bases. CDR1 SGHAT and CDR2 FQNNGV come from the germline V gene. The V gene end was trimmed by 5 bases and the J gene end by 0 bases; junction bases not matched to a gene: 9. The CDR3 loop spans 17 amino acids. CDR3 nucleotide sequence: TGTGCCAGCAGCAGCTTTAGCGGGGCCCCCTCCTACAATGAGCAGTTCTTC. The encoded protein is CASSSFSGAPSYNEQFF. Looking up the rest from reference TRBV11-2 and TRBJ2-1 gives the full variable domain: EAGVAQSPRYKIIEKRQSVAFWCNPISGHATLYWYQQILGQGPKLLIQFQNNGVVDDSQLPKDRFSAERLKGVDSTLKIQPAKLEDSAVYLCASSSFSGAPSYNEQFFGPGTRLTVL.

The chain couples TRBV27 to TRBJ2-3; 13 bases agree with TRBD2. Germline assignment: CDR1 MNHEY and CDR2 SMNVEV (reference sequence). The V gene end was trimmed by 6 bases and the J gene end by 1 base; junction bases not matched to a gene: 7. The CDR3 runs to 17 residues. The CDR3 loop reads CASRSSTSGRRTDTQYF. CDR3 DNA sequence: TGTGCCAGCAGATCCTCGACTAGCGGGAGGCGCACAGATACGCAGTATTTT.

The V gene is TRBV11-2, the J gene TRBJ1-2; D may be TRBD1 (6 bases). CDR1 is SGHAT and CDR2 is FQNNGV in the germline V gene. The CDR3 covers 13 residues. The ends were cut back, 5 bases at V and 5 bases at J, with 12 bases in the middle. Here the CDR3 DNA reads TGTGCCAGCAGCCCGGACAGCCAGTATGGCTACACCTTC. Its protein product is CASSPDSQYGYTF. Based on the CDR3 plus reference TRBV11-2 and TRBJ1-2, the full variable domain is EAGVAQSPRYKIIEKRQSVAFWCNPISGHATLYWYQQILGQGPKLLIQFQNNGVVDDSQLPKDRFSAERLKGVDSTLKIQPAKLEDSAVYLCASSPDSQYGYTFGSGTRLTVV.

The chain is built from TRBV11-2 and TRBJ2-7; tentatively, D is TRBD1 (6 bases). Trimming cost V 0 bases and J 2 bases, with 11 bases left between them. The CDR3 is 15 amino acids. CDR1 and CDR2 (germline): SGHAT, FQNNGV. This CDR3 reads CASSLEGAPTYEQYF. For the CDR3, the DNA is TGTGCCAGCAGCTTAGAGGGGGCGCCCACCTACGAGCAGTACTTC.

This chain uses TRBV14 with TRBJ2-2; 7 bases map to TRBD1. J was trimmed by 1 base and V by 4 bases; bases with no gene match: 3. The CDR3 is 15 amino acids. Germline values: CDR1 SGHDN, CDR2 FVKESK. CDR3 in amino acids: CASSRWTGNTGELFF. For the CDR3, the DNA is TGTGCCAGCAGCCGGTGGACAGGGAACACCGGGGAGCTGTTTTTT.

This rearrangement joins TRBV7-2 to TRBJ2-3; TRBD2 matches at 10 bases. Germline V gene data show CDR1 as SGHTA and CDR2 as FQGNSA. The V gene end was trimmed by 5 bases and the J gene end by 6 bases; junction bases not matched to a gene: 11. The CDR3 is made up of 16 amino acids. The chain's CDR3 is CASSLGTSAPFDTQYF. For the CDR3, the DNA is TGTGCCAGCAGCCTTGGGACTAGCGCCCCGTTTGATACGCAGTATTTT.

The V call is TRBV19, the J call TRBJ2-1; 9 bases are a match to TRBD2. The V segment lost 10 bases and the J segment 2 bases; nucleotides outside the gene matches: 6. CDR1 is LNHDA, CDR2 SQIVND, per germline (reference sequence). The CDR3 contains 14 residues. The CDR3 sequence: CANLIAGAYNEQFF. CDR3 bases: TGTGCCAACCTGATAGCGGGAGCCTACAATGAGCAGTTCTTC.

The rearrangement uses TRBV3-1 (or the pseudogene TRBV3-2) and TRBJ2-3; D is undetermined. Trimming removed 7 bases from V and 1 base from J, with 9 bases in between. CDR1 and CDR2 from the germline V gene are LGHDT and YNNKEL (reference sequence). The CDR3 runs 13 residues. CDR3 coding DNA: TGTGCCAGCAACCCCCGGGGCACAGATACGCAGTATTTT. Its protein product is CASNPRGTDTQYF.